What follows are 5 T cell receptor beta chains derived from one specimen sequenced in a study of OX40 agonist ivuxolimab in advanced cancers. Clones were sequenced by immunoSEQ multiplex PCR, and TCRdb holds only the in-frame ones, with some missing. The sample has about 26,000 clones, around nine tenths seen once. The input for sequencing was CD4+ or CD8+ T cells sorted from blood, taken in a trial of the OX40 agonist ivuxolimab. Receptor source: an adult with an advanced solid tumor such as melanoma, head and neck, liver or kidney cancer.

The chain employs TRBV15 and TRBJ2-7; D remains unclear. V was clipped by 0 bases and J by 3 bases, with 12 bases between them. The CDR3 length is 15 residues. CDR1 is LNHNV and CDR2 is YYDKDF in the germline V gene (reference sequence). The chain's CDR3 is CATSRDRTPRYEQYF. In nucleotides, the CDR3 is TGTGCCACCAGCAGAGATCGTACACCCCGCTACGAGCAGTACTTC.

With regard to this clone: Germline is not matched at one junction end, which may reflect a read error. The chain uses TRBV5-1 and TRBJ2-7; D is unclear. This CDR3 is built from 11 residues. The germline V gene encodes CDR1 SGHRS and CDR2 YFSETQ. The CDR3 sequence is CASSLGADLSF. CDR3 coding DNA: TGCGCCAGCAGCTTGGGCGCGGACCTGAGCTTC.

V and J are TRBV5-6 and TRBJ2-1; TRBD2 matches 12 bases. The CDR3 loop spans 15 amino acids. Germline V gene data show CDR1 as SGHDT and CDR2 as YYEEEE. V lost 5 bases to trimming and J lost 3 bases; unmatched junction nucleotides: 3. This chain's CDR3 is CASRPLAGGYNEQFF. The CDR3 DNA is TGTGCCAGCAGGCCACTAGCGGGGGGCTACAATGAGCAGTTCTTC.

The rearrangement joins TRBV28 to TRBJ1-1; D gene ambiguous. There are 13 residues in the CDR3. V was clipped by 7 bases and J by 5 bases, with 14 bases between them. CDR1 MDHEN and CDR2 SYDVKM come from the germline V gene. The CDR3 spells CASNPFTGTEAFF. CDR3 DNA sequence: TGTGCCAGCAACCCCTTTACGGGGACTGAAGCTTTCTTT.

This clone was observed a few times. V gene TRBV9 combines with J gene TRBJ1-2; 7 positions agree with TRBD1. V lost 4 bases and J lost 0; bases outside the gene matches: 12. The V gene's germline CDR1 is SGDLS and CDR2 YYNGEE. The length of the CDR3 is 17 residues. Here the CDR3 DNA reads TGTGCCAGCAGCCTCACTGACAGGGCACCAGCTAACTATGGCTACACCTTC. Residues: CASSLTDRAPANYGYTF.